Sequencing of this T cell receptor (beta chain) was carried out in a study of human T cells and chemical hapten exposure. On the study more broadly: A mostly female patient group had alopecia areata, totalis or universalis.

It was the library that attached unique molecular identifiers to individual cDNA molecules. In TCRdb, the RACE reads were re-called with MiXCR into one record per CDR3 protein. The data contain some 380,000 distinct CDR3 sequences, 4.8% of them singletons. Study results and limitations: PT1 expanded TCR counts and patch test score correlated positively.

Documented time point: patch test 1, 2 weeks after DPC sensitization. Treatment defined: therapeutic diphenylcyclopropenone sensitization with weekly scalp DPC. Points on this clonotype: The antigen remains unidentified.

The ends were cut back, 1 base at V and 5 bases at J, with 8 bases in the middle. The CDR3 runs 13 residues. Germline V gives CDR1 SEHNR, CDR2 FQNEAQ (reference sequence). The J gene is TRBJ2-5, the V gene TRBV7-9; D is uncertain. This sequence was found in a woman between 45 and 60 years old with alopecia areata. Some clones in this sample may be carry-over from other donors' samples. The sequences come from whole blood, collected in connection with sensitization to the hapten diphenylcyclopropenone (DPC). The CDR3 nucleotides are TGTGCCAGCAGCTTAGGAGAGGAGGAGACCCAGTACTTC. This gives the protein CASSLGEEETQYF.